The present T cell receptor beta chain was sequenced within a study of response to subunit inactivated influenza vaccine. Germline lookup yields CDR1 SGHRS and CDR2 YFSETQ. The CDR3 extends over 14 amino acids. V lost 1 base, J lost 6 bases, and 3 bases stayed unmatched. TCRdb passed the RT-PCR reads through MiXCR, listing each CDR3 protein once. This sample has about 780,000 distinct CDR3 sequences; approximately 17% occur once, and the top ten carry 11%. The chain joins TRBV5-1 to TRBJ2-1; 8 bases match TRBD2. The TCR comes from a man in his fifties who received an inactivated influenza vaccine. Here the sequenced sample was PBMCs from blood, taken 4 to 6 days after vaccination. The CDR3 region is CASSLTGTSNEQFF. The CDR3 nucleotides are TGCGCCAGCAGCTTGACCGGGACTAGCAATGAGCAGTTCTTC. Using reference TRBV5-1 and TRBJ2-1 for the parts outside the CDR3, the full variable domain is KAGVTQTPRYLIKTRGQQVTLSCSPISGHRSVSWYQQTPGQGLQFLFEYFSETQRNKGNFPGRFSGRQFSNSRSEMNVSTLELGDSALYLCASSLTGTSNEQFFGPGTRLTVL.